Shown below are 5 T cell receptor beta chains from a single sample sequenced in a study of early stage breast cancer tumors. Generated by immunoSEQ multiplex PCR, the TCRdb table keeps only in-frame clones and is missing some. In the table there are under 45,000 clones, around 70% of which are singletons. The sequenced sample was blood. The source is a person between 55 and 69 years old with breast cancer.

V gene TRBV5-4 combines with J gene TRBJ2-7; 8 bases are shared with TRBD1. Germline V gene sequence: CDR1 SGHNT, CDR2 YYREEE (reference sequence). V gave up 0 bases and J gave up 0 bases; unmatched junction bases: 5. This CDR3 spans 16 amino acids. CDR3 loop: CASSLGTGQASYEQYF. For the CDR3, the DNA is TGTGCCAGCAGCTTGGGTACGGGACAGGCCTCCTACGAGCAGTACTTC.

This clone was counted a few times. The rearrangement uses TRBV14 and TRBJ1-1; D is possibly TRBD1 (5 bases). Trimming stripped 6 bases from V and 2 bases from J, with 16 bases between. Germline CDR1 is SGHDN and CDR2 is FVKESK. The CDR3 has 15 residues. The CDR3 DNA reads TGTGCCAGCAGTCCTAAGGGGCTCCGAAACACTGAAGCTTTCTTT. Encoded protein: CASSPKGLRNTEAFF.

V gene TRBV27 combines with J gene TRBJ1-2; unclear D gene. Deletions cut 2 bases from V and 8 bases from J, with 12 bases between. The CDR3 runs to 13 residues. Germline loops: CDR1 MNHEY, CDR2 SMNVEV (reference sequence). The CDR3 DNA reads TGTGCCAGCAGTTTAAACCCACACCAAGGCTACACCTTC. It is translated as CASSLNPHQGYTF.

The chain carries TRBV10-1 and TRBJ2-1; TRBD1 might be the D (5 bases). The germline V gene has CDR1 WNHNN and CDR2 SYGVQD (reference sequence). CDR3 size: 13 residues. Trimming took off 5 bases at V and 7 bases at J, with 12 bases between the two ends. CDR3 sequence reads: CASSRAGSNEQFF. The DNA for the CDR3 is TGCGCCAGCAGTCGAGCAGGGTCAAATGAGCAGTTCTTC.

The V call is TRBV5-6, the J call TRBJ2-3, with D hard to call. CDR3 length: 14 residues. V dropped 3 bases and J dropped 0 bases, with 8 bases sitting between them. CDR1 and CDR2 (germline): SGHDT, YYEEEE. The CDR3 coding sequence is TGTGCCAGCAGCTCGGGCAGGAGCACAGATACGCAGTATTTT. Amino acids: CASSSGRSTDTQYF.